Listed below are T cell receptor beta chains from one sample, sequenced in a study of T cell responses to AZD1222 COVID-19 vaccine. Profiled with immunoSEQ multiplex PCR; TCRdb holds only in-frame clones, not every one. The data hold about 120,000 clones, with approximately 91% observed a single time. The sample was peripheral blood, taken 28 days after the second AZD1222 dose. The receptors stem from an adult who received the AZD1222 COVID-19 vaccine. CDR3s include the opening cysteine and the closing phenylalanine or tryptophan. Fields, in order: D gene, V gene, clone size, J gene, CDR3 length, CDR3 DNA, CDR3 protein. D genes are given only for firm matches. Size is stated for part of the rows, as once, few or many counts, or as a class when the clone is expanded.

D: TRBD2
V: TRBV27
size: -
J: TRBJ2-5
length: 16
DNA: TGTGCCAGCAGTTCCCCGGCTAGCGGGGGTCGGTCGACCCAGTACTTC
CDR3: CASSSPASGGRSTQYF

D: TRBD2
V: TRBV2
size: once
J: TRBJ2-7
length: 17
DNA: TGTGCCAGCAGTGAAGGGTGGTTTAGCGGGAGGGCCTTCGAGCAGTACTTC
CDR3: CASSEGWFSGRAFEQYF

D: -
V: TRBV6-5
size: -
J: TRBJ2-7
length: 15
DNA: TGTGCCAGCAGAGTCGCCGGGACGGATCTCTACGAGCAGTACTTC
CDR3: CASRVAGTDLYEQYF

D: -
V: TRBV14
size: -
J: TRBJ2-1
length: 16
DNA: TGTGCCAGCAGCCAAGGTCAGCTAGCCCTCTACAATGAGCAGTTCTTC
CDR3: CASSQGQLALYNEQFF

D: TRBD2
V: TRBV28
size: -
J: TRBJ2-7
length: 14
DNA: TGTGCCAGCAGTCATAGCGGGAGAAACTACGAGCAGTACTTC
CDR3: CASSHSGRNYEQYF

D: -
V: TRBV4-1
size: once
J: TRBJ2-4
length: 15
DNA: TGCGCCAGCAGCCAAGAAGGGGACCAGGGAGACATTCAGTACTTC
CDR3: CASSQEGDQGDIQYF

D: -
V: TRBV7-9
size: -
J: TRBJ2-7
length: 11
DNA: TGTGCCAGCAGCTCCGCCTACGAGCAGTACTTC
CDR3: CASSSAYEQYF

D: -
V: TRBV30
size: -
J: TRBJ1-6
length: 15
DNA: TGTGCCTGGAGTGTACGCAAGGGAGGCAATTCACCCCTCCACTTT
CDR3: CAWSVRKGGNSPLHF

D: -
V: TRBV5-1
size: -
J: TRBJ1-1
length: 15
DNA: TGCGCCAGCAGCTTGGCCACGGGCCTCGGCACTGAAGCTTTCTTT
CDR3: CASSLATGLGTEAFF

D: -
V: TRBV6-1
size: -
J: TRBJ2-1
length: 15
DNA: TGTGCCAGCAGTGAAGGTGGTGGGGGTCGGAATGAGCAGTTCTTC
CDR3: CASSEGGGGRNEQFF

D: -
V: TRBV27
size: -
J: TRBJ2-1
length: 16
DNA: TGTGCCAGCAGTTTTTCAACAGGGGAGGTCGACAATGAGCAGTTCTTC
CDR3: CASSFSTGEVDNEQFF

D: TRBD2
V: TRBV2
size: -
J: TRBJ2-7
length: 15
DNA: TGTGCCAGCAGGATCACCAGGGAGCGGGAGAGCTCCCAGTACTTC
CDR3: CASRITRERESSQYF

D: -
V: TRBV28
size: -
J: TRBJ1-4
length: 14
DNA: TGTGCCAGCAGTTTAAGTTTGGGAGGGGAAAAACTGTTTTTT
CDR3: CASSLSLGGEKLFF

D: TRBD1
V: TRBV28
size: -
J: TRBJ1-2
length: 12
DNA: TGTGCCAGCAGTGGAAGACAGGGGGCCTACACCTTC
CDR3: CASSGRQGAYTF

D: TRBD2
V: TRBV11-3
size: -
J: TRBJ2-3
length: 15
DNA: TGTGCCAGCAGCTTAATAGCGGGAGGCCGGGATACGCAGTATTTT
CDR3: CASSLIAGGRDTQYF

D: -
V: TRBV21-1
size: few
J: TRBJ2-7
length: 12
DNA: TGTGCCAGCAGCGGGCGTTGGTCCGAGCAGTACTTC
CDR3: CASSGRWSEQYF

D: -
V: TRBV28
size: -
J: TRBJ2-1
length: 14
DNA: TGTGCCAGCATGGCTAGCGAGAGCCACAATGAGCAGTTCTTC
CDR3: CASMASESHNEQFF

D: -
V: TRBV2
size: -
J: TRBJ2-5
length: 14
DNA: TGTGCCAGCAGTGATCGAGTTTCGGTGCAGACCCAGTACTTC
CDR3: CASSDRVSVQTQYF

D: -
V: TRBV9
size: -
J: TRBJ1-3
length: 16
DNA: TGTGCCAGCAGCGTATGGGGACCGATCTCTGGAAACACCATATATTTT
CDR3: CASSVWGPISGNTIYF

D: -
V: TRBV28
size: once
J: TRBJ2-2
length: 16
DNA: TGTGCCAGCAGTTTAATACTAGCACCCGCCACCGGGGAGCTGTTTTTT
CDR3: CASSLILAPATGELFF

D: -
V: TRBV9
size: -
J: TRBJ2-6
length: 18
DNA: TGTGCCAGCAGCCAAACCATAGGGCACCGCTCTGGGGCCAACGTCCTGACTTTC
CDR3: CASSQTIGHRSGANVLTF

D: -
V: TRBV10-3
size: -
J: TRBJ1-5
length: 15
DNA: TGTGCCATCAGGGCCGGAATTCAGGGCAATCAGCCCCAGCATTTT
CDR3: CAIRAGIQGNQPQHF

D: TRBD2
V: TRBV4-2
size: -
J: TRBJ2-1
length: 17
DNA: TGTGCCAGCAGCCAACCGGGACTAGCGAGAAATTACAATGAGCAGTTCTTC
CDR3: CASSQPGLARNYNEQFF

D: -
V: TRBV2
size: few
J: TRBJ2-2
length: 14
DNA: TGTGCCAGCAGTGAGTTAGGGAAGCCCGGGGAGCTGTTTTTT
CDR3: CASSELGKPGELFF

D: -
V: TRBV10-2
size: -
J: TRBJ2-3
length: 15
DNA: TGCGCCAGCAGTGAAGTGTATGGGGCCACAGATACGCAGTATTTT
CDR3: CASSEVYGATDTQYF

D: TRBD2
V: TRBV5-4
size: few
J: TRBJ2-7
length: 14
DNA: TGTGCCAGCAGCCAAAGACTAGCGGGGACCGAGCAGTACTTC
CDR3: CASSQRLAGTEQYF

D: -
V: TRBV6-1
size: -
J: TRBJ1-5
length: 14
DNA: TGTGCCAGCAGTGATTGGGGCAGCAATCAGCCCCAGCATTTT
CDR3: CASSDWGSNQPQHF

D: -
V: TRBV11-2
size: -
J: TRBJ2-5
length: 15
DNA: TGTGCCAGCAGCTACTTGGGAGGGGGCTCGGAGACCCAGTACTTC
CDR3: CASSYLGGGSETQYF

D: TRBD1
V: TRBV5-1
size: -
J: TRBJ1-1
length: 14
DNA: TGCGCCAGCAAGACTGGACAGGGTAACACTGAAGCTTTCTTT
CDR3: CASKTGQGNTEAFF

D: TRBD2
V: TRBV4-1
size: once
J: TRBJ2-7
length: 18
DNA: TGCGCCAGCAGCCAAGAATCCCGTGGGGTAGCGGGAGGATATGAGCAGTACTTC
CDR3: CASSQESRGVAGGYEQYF

D: -
V: TRBV6-1
size: -
J: TRBJ2-5
length: 16
DNA: TGTGCCAGCAGTGAACGCGTCGGTATAAGTCAAGAGACCCAGTACTTC
CDR3: CASSERVGISQETQYF

D: -
V: TRBV5-1
size: -
J: TRBJ2-2
length: 13
DNA: TGCGCCAGCAGCTTGGGGGGTCAAGGGGAGCTGTTTTTT
CDR3: CASSLGGQGELFF

D: -
V: TRBV5-4
size: few
J: TRBJ2-5
length: 17
DNA: TGTGCCAGCAGCTTGTTAGGGTGGGAGCGGGTGCGAGAGACCCAGTACTTC
CDR3: CASSLLGWERVRETQYF

D: TRBD1
V: TRBV10-3
size: -
J: TRBJ2-7
length: 12
DNA: TGTGCCGCCGGACAGGCCGACCTCGGACAGTACTTC
CDR3: CAAGQADLGQYF

D: -
V: TRBV9
size: -
J: TRBJ1-1
length: 14
DNA: TGTGCCAGCAGCGTAGATCAATGGGGAACTGAAGCTTTCTTT
CDR3: CASSVDQWGTEAFF

D: -
V: TRBV30
size: -
J: TRBJ2-2
length: 15
DNA: TGTGCCTGGAGTGCGGGCCGACCGAACACCGGGGAGCTGTTTTTT
CDR3: CAWSAGRPNTGELFF

D: TRBD2
V: TRBV7-8
size: -
J: TRBJ2-3
length: 20
DNA: TGTGCCAGCAGCTTTTCGACTAGCGGGAGGGCCCTCGGAGGCACAGATACGCAGTATTTT
CDR3: CASSFSTSGRALGGTDTQYF

D: -
V: TRBV5-1
size: -
J: TRBJ1-4
length: 18
DNA: TGCGCCAGCAGCTTGGGTCTGGGCAGAGCGAGTCCTAATGAAAAACTGTTTTTT
CDR3: CASSLGLGRASPNEKLFF

D: TRBD1
V: TRBV19
size: -
J: TRBJ1-2
length: 15
DNA: TGTGCCACTTCCCGGCCGCCCGGGACAGGGAATGGCTACACCTTC
CDR3: CATSRPPGTGNGYTF

D: -
V: TRBV5-1
size: -
J: TRBJ1-2
length: 15
DNA: TGCGCCAGCAGCTTGCCTGGGCCTCTCAACTATGGCTACACCTTC
CDR3: CASSLPGPLNYGYTF